The 8 T cell receptor beta chains below come from one sample, sequenced in a study of blood T cell repertoires in COVID-19 (TCRdb year 2020). Library generation was performed with the immunoSEQ multiplex PCR assay. TCRdb retrieved this table from immuneACCESS and kept in-frame rearrangements only. Not all clones are present; in checked studies, unresolved V genes account for under half, and no reason is known for the remainder. This sample is represented by 150,000 or so clones; more than 80% of them were singletons. The ten largest clonotypes hold approximately 2% of the sample. Material: peripheral blood. Every receptor here comes from a woman in her sixties with COVID-19, enrolled during active disease.

V usage is TRBV6-6 and J usage is TRBJ1-3; TRBD1 agrees at 9 bases. Trimming cost V 4 bases and J 2 bases; bases outside gene matches: 3. Germline CDR1 is MNHNY and CDR2 is SVGAGI (reference sequence). CDR3 length equals 15 residues. CDR3 nucleotides: TGTGCCAGCAGTTTGGGGACAGGGCCTGGAAACACCATATATTTT. It yields the protein CASSLGTGPGNTIYF.

The chain links TRBV6-5 to TRBJ1-1, with 9 bases aligning to TRBD1. J gave up 1 base and V 2 bases, and 5 bases lay outside the gene matches. The CDR3 totals 16 residues. CDR1 and CDR2 (germline): MNHEY, SVGAGI. In DNA, the CDR3 is TGTGCCAGCAGTTACAGGCCGGGACAGGGGAACACTGAAGCTTTCTTT. The encoded protein is CASSYRPGQGNTEAFF.

This clone appeared once. The V and J genes are TRBV13 and TRBJ1-1, with D unresolved. Germline lookup yields CDR1 PRHDT and CDR2 FYEKMQ (reference sequence). CDR3 length: 11 amino acids. With 0 bases removed from V and 11 bases from J, the gap between germline ends came to 7 bases. CDR3 loop: CASSLGKEAFF. The CDR3 DNA follows: TGTGCCAGCAGCTTAGGAAAGGAGGCTTTCTTT.

This chain connects TRBV9 to TRBJ2-1; 13 nucleotides line up with TRBD2. The junction had 5 bases not matched to a gene; V was cut back by 0 bases and J by 8 bases. CDR1 is SGDLS and CDR2 is YYNGEE in the germline V gene. The CDR3 sequence is 16 residues long. CDR3 residues: CASSVGLAGGRDEQFF. CDR3 DNA: TGTGCCAGCAGCGTAGGACTAGCGGGGGGAAGGGATGAGCAGTTCTTC.

This clone was detected only once. The rearrangement joins TRBV10-3 to TRBJ1-1; no reliable D call. Trimming stripped 2 bases from V and 1 base from J, with 11 bases between. Germline assignment: CDR1 ENHRY and CDR2 SYGVKD. The CDR3 is 15 amino acids. This CDR3 reads CAISEGGRGNTEAFF. CDR3 in DNA: TGTGCCATCAGTGAGGGAGGGCGGGGGAACACTGAAGCTTTCTTT.

This sequence joins TRBV5-5 and TRBJ1-2; TRBD1 agrees at 8 bases. The germline V gene encodes CDR1 SGHKS and CDR2 YYEKEE (reference sequence). J gave up 6 bases and V 2 bases, and 6 bases lay outside the gene matches. The CDR3 runs 14 residues. The CDR3 DNA reads TGTGCCAGCAGCTTAGGGACAGGATTGGATGGCTACACCTTC. Translating it yields CASSLGTGLDGYTF.

The genes are TRBV28 and TRBJ1-2; 7 bases line up with TRBD1. Losses at the gene ends were 6 bases for V and 5 bases for J; bases not matched to a gene: 6. CDR3 length: 13 residues. Germline CDR1 and CDR2: MDHEN and SYDVKM. The CDR3 sequence: CASRPAGGYGYTF. The CDR3 bases are TGTGCCAGCAGGCCGGCAGGGGGGTATGGCTACACCTTC.

V usage is TRBV18 and J usage is TRBJ2-2, with 9 bases aligning to TRBD2. The CDR3 length is 16 residues. Germline loops: CDR1 KGHSH, CDR2 LQKENI. V lost 5 bases and J lost 0; bases outside the gene matches: 4. For the CDR3, the DNA is TGTGCCAGCTCATTTAGCGGGGGAGCGAACACCGGGGAGCTGTTTTTT. Encoded protein: CASSFSGGANTGELFF.